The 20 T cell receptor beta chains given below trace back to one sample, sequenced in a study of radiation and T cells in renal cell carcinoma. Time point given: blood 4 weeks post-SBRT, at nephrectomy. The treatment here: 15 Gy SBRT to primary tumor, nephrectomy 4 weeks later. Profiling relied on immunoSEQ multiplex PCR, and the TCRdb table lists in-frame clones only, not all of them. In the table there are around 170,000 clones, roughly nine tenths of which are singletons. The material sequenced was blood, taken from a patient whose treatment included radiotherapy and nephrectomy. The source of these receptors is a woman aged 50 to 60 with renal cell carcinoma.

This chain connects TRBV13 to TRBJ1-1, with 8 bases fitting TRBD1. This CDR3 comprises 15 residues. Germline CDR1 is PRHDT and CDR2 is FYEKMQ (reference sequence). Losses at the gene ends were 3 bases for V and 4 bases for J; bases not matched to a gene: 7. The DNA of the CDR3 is TGTGCCAGCAGCTTGGTAACAGGGGGGAGCACTGAAGCTTTCTTT. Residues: CASSLVTGGSTEAFF.

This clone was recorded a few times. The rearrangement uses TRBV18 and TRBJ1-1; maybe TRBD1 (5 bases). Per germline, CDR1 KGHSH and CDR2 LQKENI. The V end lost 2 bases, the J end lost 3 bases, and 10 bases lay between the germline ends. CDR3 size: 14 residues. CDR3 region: CASSPEGLYTEAFF. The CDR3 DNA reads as TGTGCCAGCTCACCAGAGGGGTTGTACACTGAAGCTTTCTTT.

The CDR3 nucleotides read TGTGCCAGCAGCTTGGCGGGGGCCCGAGAGACCCAGTACTTC. It specifies CASSLAGARETQYF. V is TRBV7-3 and J is TRBJ2-5, with a tentative D call TRBD2 (7 bases). The CDR3 spans 14 residues. Germline lookup yields CDR1 SGHTA and CDR2 FQGTGA. The V and J ends lost 3 bases and 4 bases respectively, with 12 bases between them.

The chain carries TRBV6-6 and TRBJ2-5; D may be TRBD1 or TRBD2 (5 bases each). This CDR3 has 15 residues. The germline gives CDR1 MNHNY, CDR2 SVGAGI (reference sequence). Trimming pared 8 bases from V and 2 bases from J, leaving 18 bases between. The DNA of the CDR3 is TGTGCCAGCTGGAATGCAGGGACGGTTCAAGAGACCCAGTACTTC. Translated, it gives CASWNAGTVQETQYF.

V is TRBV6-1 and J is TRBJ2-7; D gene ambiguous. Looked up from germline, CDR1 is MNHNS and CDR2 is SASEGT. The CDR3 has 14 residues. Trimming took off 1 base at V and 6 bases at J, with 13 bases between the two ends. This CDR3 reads CASSEGPGLGEQYF. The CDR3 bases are TGTGCCAGCAGTGAAGGCCCGGGTCTGGGCGAGCAGTACTTC.

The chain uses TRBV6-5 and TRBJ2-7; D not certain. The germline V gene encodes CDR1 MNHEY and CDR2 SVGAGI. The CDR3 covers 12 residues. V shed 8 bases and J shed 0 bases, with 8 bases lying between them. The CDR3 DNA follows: TGTGCCAGCTCAGGCAGCTCCTACGAGCAGTACTTC. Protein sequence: CASSGSSYEQYF.

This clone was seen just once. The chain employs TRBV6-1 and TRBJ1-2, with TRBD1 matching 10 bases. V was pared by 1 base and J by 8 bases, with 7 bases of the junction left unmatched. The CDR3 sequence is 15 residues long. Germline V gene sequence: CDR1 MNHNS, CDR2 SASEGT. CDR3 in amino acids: CASSEVSDRGGGYTF. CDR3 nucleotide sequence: TGTGCCAGCAGTGAAGTCTCGGACAGGGGGGGAGGCTACACCTTC.

The CDR3 bases are TGCGCCAGCAGCCCGGGGGGCGGTTGGGAGGAGACCCAGTACTTC. Translated, it gives CASSPGGGWEETQYF. V is TRBV5-1 and J is TRBJ2-5, with D perhaps TRBD2 (7 bases). V was shortened by 4 bases and J by 5 bases, with 18 bases between the two germline ends. This CDR3 is 15 amino acids long. CDR1 is SGHRS, CDR2 YFSETQ, per germline.

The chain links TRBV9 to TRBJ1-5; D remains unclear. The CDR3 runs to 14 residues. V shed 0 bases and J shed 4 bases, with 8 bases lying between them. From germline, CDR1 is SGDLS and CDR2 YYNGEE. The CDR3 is CASSVGQANQPQHF. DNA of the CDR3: TGTGCCAGCAGCGTAGGCCAGGCTAATCAGCCCCAGCATTTT.

CDR3 DNA: TGTGCTAGTGGTTTGATTAGGCAGGCCCACATGGGACCTGGGGCCAACGTCCTGACTTTC. Translation: CASGLIRQAHMGPGANVLTF. The chain links TRBV12-5 to TRBJ2-6, with D tentatively TRBD1 or TRBD2 (5 bases each). This CDR3 has 20 amino acids. Germline V gives CDR1 LGHNT, CDR2 FRNRAP. Trimming removed 2 bases from V and 2 bases from J, with 22 bases in between.

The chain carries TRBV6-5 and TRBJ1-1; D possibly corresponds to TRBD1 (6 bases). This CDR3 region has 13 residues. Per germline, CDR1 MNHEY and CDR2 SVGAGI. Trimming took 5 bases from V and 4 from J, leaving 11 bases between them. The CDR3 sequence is CASSKGGSTEAFF. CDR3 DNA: TGTGCCAGCAGTAAGGGGGGGAGCACTGAAGCTTTCTTT.

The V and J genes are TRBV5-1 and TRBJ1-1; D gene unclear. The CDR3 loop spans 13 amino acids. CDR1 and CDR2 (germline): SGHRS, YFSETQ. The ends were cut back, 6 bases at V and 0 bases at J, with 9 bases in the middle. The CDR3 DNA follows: TGCGCCAGCACCAAAGACCTGAACACTGAAGCTTTCTTT. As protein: CASTKDLNTEAFF.

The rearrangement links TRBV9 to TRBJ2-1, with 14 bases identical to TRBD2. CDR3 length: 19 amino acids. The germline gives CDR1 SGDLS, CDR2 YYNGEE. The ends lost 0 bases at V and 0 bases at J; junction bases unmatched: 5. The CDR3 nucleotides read TGTGCCAGCAGCGTAGAGGGACTAGCGGGGGAGAGCTCCTACAATGAGCAGTTCTTC. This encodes CASSVEGLAGESSYNEQFF.

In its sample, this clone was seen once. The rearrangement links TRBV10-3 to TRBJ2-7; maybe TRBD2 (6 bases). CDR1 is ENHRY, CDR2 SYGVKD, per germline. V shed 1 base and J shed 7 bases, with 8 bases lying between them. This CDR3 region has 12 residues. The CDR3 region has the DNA TGTGCCATCAGTGAGTTTGGGGGGGAGCAGTACTTC. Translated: CAISEFGGEQYF.

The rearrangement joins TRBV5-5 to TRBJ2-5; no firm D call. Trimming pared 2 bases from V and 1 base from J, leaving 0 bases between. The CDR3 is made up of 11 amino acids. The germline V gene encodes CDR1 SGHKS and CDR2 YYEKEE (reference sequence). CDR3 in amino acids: CASSFQETQYF. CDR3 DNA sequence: TGTGCCAGCAGCTTCCAAGAGACCCAGTACTTC.

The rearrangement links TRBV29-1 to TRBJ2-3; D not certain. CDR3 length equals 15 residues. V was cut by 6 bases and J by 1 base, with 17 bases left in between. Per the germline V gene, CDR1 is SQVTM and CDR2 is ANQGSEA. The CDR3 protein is CSVDILGSGTDTQYF. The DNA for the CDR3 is TGCAGCGTCGATATCCTAGGGTCGGGCACAGATACGCAGTATTTT.

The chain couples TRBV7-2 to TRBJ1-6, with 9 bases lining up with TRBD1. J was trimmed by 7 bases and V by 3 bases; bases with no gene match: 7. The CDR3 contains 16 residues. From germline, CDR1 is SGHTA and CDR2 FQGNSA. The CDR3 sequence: CASSLGQGHVNSPLHF. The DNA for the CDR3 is TGTGCCAGCAGCTTGGGACAGGGTCACGTCAATTCACCCCTCCACTTT.

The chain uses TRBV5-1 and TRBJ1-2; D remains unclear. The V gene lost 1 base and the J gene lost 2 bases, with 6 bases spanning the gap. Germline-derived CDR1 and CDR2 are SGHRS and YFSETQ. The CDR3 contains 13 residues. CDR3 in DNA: TGCGCCAGCAGCTTGAGAGGGAACTATGGCTACACCTTC. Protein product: CASSLRGNYGYTF.

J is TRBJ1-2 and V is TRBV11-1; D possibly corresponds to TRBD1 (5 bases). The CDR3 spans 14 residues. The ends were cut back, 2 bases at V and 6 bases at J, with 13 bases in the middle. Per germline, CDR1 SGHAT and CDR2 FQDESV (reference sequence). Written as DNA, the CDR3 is TGTGCCAGCAGCTTATTTGAGACAGTTCATGGCTACACCTTC. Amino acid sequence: CASSLFETVHGYTF.

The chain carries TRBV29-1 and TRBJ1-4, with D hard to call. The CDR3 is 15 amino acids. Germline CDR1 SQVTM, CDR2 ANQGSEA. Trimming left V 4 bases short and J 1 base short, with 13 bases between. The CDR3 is CSVVTREETNEKLFF. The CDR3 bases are TGCAGCGTTGTGACCCGGGAGGAAACTAATGAAAAACTGTTTTTT.